This record looks at one T cell receptor (beta chain) sequence and its context. The source of the sample is a study of control samples from healthy donors and cancer patients. Sequencing was performed with immunoSEQ multiplex PCR; in TCRdb, only in-frame clones are kept and a portion is missing. The sample yields some 150,000 clones, 90% to 95% seen once. The CDR3 spans 15 residues. The V gene lost 0 bases and the J gene lost 5 bases, with 10 bases spanning the gap. Germline CDR1 is LNHNV and CDR2 is YYDKDF (reference sequence). This receptor was identified in a woman in her 30s in good health. Sequences were obtained from blood. The rearrangement links TRBV15 to TRBJ2-2; no definite D call. The CDR3 protein is CATSRDRLSTGELFF. CDR3 in DNA: TGTGCCACCAGCAGAGATAGGCTATCTACCGGGGAGCTGTTTTTT.